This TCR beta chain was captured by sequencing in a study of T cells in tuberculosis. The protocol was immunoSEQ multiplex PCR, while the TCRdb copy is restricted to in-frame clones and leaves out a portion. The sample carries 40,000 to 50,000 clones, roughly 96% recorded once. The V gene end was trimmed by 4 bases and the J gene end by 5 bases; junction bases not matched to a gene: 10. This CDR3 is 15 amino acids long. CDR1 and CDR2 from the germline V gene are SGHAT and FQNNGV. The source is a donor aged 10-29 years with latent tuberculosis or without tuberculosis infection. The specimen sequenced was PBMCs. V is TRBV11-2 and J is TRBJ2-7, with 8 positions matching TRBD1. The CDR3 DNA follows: TGTGCCAGCAGCTCGCAACAGGGGGAGGTCAACGAGCAGTACTTC. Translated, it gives CASSSQQGEVNEQYF.